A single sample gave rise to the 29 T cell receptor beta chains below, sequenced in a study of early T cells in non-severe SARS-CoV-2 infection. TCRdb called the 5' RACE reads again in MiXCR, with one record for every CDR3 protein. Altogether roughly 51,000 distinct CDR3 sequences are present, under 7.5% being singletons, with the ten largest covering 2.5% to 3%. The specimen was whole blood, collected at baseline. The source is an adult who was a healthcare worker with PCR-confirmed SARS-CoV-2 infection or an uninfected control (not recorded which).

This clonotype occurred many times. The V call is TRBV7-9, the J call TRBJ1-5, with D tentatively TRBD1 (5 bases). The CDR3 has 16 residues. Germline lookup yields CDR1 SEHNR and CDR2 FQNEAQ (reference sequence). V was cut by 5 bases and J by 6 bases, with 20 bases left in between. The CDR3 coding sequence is TGTGCCAGCAGCAAAGGTGGCGAGGGGAAGACTCAGCCCCAGCATTTT. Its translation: CASSKGGEGKTQPQHF.

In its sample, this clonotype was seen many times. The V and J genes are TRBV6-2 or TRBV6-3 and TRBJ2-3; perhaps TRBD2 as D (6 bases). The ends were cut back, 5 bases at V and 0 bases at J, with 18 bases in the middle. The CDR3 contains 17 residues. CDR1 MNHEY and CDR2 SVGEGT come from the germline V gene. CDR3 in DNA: TGTGCCAGCAGTCAGGTTGAATTAGCGGCTAGCACAGATACGCAGTATTTT. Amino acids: CASSQVELAASTDTQYF.

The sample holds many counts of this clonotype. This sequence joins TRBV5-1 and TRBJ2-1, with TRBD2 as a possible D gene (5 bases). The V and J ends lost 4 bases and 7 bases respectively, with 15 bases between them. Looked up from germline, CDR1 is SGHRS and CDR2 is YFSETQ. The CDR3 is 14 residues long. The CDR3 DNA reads TGCGCCAGCAGCGCCAGAACTAGAGGGAATGAGCAGTTCTTC. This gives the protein CASSARTRGNEQFF.

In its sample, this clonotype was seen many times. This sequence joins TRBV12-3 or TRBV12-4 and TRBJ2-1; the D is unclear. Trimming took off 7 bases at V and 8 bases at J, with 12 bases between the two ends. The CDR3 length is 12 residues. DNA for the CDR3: TGTGCCAGCACAACGACCTTCCATGAGCAGTTCTTC. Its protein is CASTTTFHEQFF.

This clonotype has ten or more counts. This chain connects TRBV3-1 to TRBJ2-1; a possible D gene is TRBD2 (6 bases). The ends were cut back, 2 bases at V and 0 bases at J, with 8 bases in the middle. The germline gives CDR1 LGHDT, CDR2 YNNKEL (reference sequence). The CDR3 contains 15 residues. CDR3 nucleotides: TGTGCCAGCAGCCAAACGGGGGTCTCCTACAATGAGCAGTTCTTC. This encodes CASSQTGVSYNEQFF.

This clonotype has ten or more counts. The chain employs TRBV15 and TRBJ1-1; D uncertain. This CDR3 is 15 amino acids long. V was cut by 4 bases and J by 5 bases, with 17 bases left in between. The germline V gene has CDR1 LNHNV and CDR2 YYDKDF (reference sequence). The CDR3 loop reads CATSKLTYRGTEAFF. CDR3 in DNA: TGTGCCACCAGCAAGCTCACCTATCGGGGAACTGAAGCTTTCTTT.

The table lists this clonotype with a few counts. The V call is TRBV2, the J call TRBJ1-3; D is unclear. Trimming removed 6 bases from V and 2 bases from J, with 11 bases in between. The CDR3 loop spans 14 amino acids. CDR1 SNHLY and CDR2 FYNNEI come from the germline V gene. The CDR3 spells CASSPVRAGNTIYF. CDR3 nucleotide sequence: TGTGCCAGCAGCCCCGTTAGGGCTGGAAACACCATATATTTT.

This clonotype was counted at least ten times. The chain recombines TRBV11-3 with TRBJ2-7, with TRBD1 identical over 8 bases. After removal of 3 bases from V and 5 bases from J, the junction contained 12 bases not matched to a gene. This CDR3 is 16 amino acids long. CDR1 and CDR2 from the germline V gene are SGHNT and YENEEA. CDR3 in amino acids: CASSFLFGTGKNEQYF. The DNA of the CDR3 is TGTGCCAGCAGCTTCCTTTTTGGGACAGGAAAAAACGAGCAGTACTTC.

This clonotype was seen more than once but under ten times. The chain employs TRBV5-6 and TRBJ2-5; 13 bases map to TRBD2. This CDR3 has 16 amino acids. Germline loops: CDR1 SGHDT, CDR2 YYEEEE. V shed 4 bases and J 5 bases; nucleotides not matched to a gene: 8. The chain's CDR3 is CASSPGLAGARETQYF. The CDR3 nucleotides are TGTGCCAGCAGCCCCGGACTAGCGGGGGCCCGGGAGACCCAGTACTTC.

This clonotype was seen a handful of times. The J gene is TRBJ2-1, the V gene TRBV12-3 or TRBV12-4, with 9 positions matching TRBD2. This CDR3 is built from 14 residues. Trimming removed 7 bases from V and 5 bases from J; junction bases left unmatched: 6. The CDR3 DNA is TGTGCCAGCATTATTAGCGGGGGAAACAATGAGCAGTTCTTC. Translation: CASIISGGNNEQFF.

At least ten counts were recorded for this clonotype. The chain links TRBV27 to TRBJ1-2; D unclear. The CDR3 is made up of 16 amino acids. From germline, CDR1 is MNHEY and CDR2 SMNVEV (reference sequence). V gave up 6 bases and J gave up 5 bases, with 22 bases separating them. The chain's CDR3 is CASSLRPGTVGYGYTF. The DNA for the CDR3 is TGTGCCAGCAGCCTGAGGCCAGGAACAGTTGGATATGGCTACACCTTC.

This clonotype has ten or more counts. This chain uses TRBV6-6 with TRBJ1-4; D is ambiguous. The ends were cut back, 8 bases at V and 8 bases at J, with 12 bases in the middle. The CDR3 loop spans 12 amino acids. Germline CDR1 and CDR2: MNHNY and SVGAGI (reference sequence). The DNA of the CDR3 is TGTGCCAGCCGAACTGGAGGGGAAAAACTGTTTTTT. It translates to CASRTGGEKLFF.

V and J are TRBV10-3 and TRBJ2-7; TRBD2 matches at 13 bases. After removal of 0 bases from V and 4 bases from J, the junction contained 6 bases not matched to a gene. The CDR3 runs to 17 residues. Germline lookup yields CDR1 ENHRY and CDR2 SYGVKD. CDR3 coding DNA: TGTGCCATCAGTGAGTCAGGACTAGCGGGGGTTGGATACGAGCAGTACTTC. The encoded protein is CAISESGLAGVGYEQYF.

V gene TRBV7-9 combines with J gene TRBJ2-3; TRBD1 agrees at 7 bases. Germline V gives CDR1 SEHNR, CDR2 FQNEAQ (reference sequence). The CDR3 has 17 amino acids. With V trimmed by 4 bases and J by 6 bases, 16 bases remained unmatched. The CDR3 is CASSSTPNRGAKDTQYF. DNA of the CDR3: TGTGCCAGCAGCTCCACTCCCAACAGGGGTGCGAAGGATACGCAGTATTTT.

The CDR3 bases are TGTGCCAGCAGTAAGGACGCCCGGGACAGGGCCCCCTACGAGCAGTACTTC. This codes for CASSKDARDRAPYEQYF. This sequence joins TRBV27 and TRBJ2-7, with 9 bases identical to TRBD1. CDR3 length equals 17 residues. Germline V gives CDR1 MNHEY, CDR2 SMNVEV (reference sequence). The V and J ends lost 5 bases and 2 bases, in that order; junction bases with no gene match: 13.

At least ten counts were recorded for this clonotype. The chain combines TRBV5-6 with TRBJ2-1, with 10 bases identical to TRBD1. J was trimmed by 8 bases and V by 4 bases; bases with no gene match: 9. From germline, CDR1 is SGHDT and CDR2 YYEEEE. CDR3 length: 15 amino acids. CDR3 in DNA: TGTGCCAGCAGCCGACAGGGGGCAACCCTTGATGAGCAGTTCTTC. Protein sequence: CASSRQGATLDEQFF.

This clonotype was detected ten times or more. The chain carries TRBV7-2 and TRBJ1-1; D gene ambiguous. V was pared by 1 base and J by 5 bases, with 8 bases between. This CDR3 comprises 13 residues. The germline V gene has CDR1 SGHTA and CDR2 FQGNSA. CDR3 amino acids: CASSLDRRTEAFF. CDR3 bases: TGTGCCAGCAGCTTAGACAGAAGAACTGAAGCTTTCTTT.

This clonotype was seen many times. DNA for the CDR3: TGTGCCAGTAGTATAGATCTCCGCAGGGGGCTCGGCTACACCTTC. Protein: CASSIDLRRGLGYTF. The chain carries TRBV19 and TRBJ1-2; the match to TRBD1 covers 8 bases. V was pared by 0 bases and J by 8 bases, with 8 bases of the junction left unmatched. Germline CDR1 LNHDA, CDR2 SQIVND (reference sequence). The CDR3 covers 15 residues.

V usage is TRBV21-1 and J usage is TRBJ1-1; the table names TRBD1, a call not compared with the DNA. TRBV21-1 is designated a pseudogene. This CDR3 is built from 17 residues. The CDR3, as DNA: TGTGCCAGCAGCAAAGCCCCCCCGTCTGGAGGGAACACTGAAGCTTTCTTT. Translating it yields CASSKAPPSGGNTEAFF.

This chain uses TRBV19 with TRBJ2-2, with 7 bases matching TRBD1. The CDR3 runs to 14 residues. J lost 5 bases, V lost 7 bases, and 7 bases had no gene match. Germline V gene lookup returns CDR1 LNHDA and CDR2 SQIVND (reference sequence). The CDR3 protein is CASKDRVVTGELFF. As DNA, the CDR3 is TGTGCCAGTAAAGACAGGGTTGTGACCGGGGAGCTGTTTTTT.

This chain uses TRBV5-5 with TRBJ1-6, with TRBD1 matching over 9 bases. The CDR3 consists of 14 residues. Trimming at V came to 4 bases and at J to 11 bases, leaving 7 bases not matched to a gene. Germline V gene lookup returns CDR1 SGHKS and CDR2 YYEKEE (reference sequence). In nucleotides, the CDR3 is TGTGCCAGCAGCCCGGGACAGGGTCAGACACCCCTCCACTTT. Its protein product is CASSPGQGQTPLHF. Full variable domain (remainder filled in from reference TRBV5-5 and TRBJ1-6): DAGVTQSPTHLIKTRGQQVTLRCSPISGHKSVSWYQQVLGQGPQFIFQYYEKEERGRGNFPDRFSARQFPNYSSELNVNALLLGDSALYLCASSPGQGQTPLHFGNGTRLTVT.

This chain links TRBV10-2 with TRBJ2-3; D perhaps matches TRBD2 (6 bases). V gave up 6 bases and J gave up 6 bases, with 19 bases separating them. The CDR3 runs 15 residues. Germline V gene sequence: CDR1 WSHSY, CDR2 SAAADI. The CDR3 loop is CASRGVRGAGDTQYF. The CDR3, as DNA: TGCGCCAGCAGGGGGGTGCGGGGAGCAGGGGATACGCAGTATTTT.

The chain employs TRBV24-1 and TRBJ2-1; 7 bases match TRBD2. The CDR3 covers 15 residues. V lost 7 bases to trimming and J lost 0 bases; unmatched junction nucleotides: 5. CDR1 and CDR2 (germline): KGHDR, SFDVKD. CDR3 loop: CATRKSGDSYNEQFF. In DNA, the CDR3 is TGTGCCACCAGAAAGAGCGGGGACTCCTACAATGAGCAGTTCTTC.

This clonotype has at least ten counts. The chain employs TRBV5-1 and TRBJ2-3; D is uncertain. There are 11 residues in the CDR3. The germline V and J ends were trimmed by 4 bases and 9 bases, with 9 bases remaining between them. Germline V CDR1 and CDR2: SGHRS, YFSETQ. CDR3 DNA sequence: TGCGCCAGCAGCCTGAAGGACACGCAGTATTTT. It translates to CASSLKDTQYF.

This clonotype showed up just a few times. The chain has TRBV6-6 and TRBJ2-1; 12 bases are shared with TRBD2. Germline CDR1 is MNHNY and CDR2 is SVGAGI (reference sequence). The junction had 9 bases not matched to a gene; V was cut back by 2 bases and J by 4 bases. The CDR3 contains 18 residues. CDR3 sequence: CASSYTPRTSGVYNEQFF. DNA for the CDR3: TGTGCCAGCAGTTACACGCCTCGGACTAGCGGGGTTTACAATGAGCAGTTCTTC.

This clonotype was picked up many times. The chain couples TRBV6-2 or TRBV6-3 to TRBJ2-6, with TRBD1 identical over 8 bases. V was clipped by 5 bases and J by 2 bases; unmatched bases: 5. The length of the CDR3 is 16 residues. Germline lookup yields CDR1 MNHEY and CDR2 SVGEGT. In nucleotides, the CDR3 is TGTGCCAGCAGTCCAGAGGACAGGGCTGGGGCCAACGTCCTGACTTTC. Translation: CASSPEDRAGANVLTF.

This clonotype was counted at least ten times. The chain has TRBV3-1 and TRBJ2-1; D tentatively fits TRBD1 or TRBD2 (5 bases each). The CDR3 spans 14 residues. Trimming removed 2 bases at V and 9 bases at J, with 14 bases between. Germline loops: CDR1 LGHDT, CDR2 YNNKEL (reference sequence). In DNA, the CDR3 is TGTGCCAGCAGCCAACTTCGCCTCGGGACTGAGCAGTTCTTC. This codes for CASSQLRLGTEQFF.

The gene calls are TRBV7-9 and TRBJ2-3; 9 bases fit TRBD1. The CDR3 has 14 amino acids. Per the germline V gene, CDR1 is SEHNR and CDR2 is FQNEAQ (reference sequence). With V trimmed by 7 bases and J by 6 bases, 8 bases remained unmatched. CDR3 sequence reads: CASTRDRAADTQYF. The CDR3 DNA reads TGTGCCAGCACCCGGGACAGGGCAGCGGATACGCAGTATTTT.

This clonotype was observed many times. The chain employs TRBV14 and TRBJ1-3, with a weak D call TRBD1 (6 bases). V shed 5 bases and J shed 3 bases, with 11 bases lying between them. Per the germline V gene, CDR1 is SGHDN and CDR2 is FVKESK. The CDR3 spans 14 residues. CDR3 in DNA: TGTGCCAGCAGCTCTAACAGGGTTGGAAACACCATATATTTT. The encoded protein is CASSSNRVGNTIYF.